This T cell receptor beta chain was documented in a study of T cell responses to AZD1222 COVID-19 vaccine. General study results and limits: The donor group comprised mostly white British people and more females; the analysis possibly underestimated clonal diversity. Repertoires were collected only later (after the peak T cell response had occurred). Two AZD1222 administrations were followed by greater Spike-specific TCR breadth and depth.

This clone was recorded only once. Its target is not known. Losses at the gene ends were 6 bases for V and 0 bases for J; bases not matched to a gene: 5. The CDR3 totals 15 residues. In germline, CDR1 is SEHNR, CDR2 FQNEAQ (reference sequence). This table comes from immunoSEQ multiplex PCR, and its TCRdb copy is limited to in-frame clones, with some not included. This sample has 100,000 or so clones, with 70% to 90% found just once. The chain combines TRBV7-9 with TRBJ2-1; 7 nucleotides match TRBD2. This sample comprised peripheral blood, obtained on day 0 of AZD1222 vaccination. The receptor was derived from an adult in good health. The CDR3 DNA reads TGTGCCAGCAGTCGAGGGGAGGGCTCCTACAATGAGCAGTTCTTC. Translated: CASSRGEGSYNEQFF.